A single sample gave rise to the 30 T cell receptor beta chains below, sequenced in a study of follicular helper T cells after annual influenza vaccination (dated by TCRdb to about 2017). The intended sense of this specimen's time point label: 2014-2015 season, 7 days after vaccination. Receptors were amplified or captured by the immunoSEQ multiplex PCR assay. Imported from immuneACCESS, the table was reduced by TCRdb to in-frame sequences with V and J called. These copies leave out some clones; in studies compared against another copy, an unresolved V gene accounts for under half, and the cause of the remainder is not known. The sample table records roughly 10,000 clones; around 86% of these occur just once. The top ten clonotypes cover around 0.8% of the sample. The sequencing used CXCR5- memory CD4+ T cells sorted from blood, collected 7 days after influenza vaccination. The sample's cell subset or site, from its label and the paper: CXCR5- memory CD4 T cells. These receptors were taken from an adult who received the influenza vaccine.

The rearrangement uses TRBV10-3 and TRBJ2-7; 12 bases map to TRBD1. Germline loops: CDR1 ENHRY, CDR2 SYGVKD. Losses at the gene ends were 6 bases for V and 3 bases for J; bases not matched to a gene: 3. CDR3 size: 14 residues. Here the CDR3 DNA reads TGTGCCATCAGGGGGACAGGGGGCGGCTACGAGCAGTACTTC. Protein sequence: CAIRGTGGGYEQYF.

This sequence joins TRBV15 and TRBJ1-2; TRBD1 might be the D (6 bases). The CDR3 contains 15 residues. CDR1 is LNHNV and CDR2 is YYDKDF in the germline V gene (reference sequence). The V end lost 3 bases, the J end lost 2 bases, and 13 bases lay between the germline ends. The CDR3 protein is CATSSGPQGNYGYTF. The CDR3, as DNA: TGTGCCACCAGCAGCGGTCCTCAGGGGAACTATGGCTACACCTTC.

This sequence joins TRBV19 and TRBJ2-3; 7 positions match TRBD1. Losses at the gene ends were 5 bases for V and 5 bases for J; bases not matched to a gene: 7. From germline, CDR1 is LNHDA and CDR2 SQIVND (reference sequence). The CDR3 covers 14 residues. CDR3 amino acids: CASSPGGQQDTQYF. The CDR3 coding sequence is TGTGCCAGTAGTCCAGGGGGACAGCAAGATACGCAGTATTTT.

CDR3 in amino acids: CASSRQVRTEAFF. For the CDR3, the DNA is TGTGCCAGTAGCCGACAGGTGCGGACTGAAGCTTTCTTT. This chain uses TRBV19 with TRBJ1-1; possibly TRBD1 for D (6 bases). Trimming left V 6 bases short and J 5 bases short, with 13 bases between. The CDR3 covers 13 residues. CDR1 is LNHDA, CDR2 SQIVND, per germline (reference sequence).

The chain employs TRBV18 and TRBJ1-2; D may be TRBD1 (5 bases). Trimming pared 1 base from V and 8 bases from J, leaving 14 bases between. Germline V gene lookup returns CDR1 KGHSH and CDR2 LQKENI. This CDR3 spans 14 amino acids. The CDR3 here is CASSPRDDLWGYTF. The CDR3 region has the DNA TGTGCCAGCTCACCACGGGACGATCTATGGGGCTACACCTTC.

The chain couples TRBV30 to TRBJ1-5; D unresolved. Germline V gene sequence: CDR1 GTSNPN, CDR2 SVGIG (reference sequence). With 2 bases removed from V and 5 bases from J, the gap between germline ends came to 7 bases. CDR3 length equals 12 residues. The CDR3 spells CAWSSRDQPQHF. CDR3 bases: TGTGCCTGGAGTTCTCGGGATCAGCCCCAGCATTTT. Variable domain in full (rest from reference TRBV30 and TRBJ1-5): SQTIHQWPATLVQPVGSPLSLECTVEGTSNPNLYWYRQAAGRGLQLLFYSVGIGQISSEVPQNLSASRPQDRQFILSSKKLLLSDSGFYLCAWSSRDQPQHFGDGTRLSIL.

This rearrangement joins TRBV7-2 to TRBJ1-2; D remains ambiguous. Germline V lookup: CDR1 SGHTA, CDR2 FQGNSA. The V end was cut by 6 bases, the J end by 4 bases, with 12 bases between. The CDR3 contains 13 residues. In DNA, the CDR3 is TGTGCCAGCAGTCAGGACGGAATCTATGGCTACACCTTC. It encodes CASSQDGIYGYTF. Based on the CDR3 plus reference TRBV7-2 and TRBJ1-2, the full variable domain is GAGVSQSPSNKVTEKGKDVELRCDPISGHTALYWYRQSLGQGLEFLIYFQGNSAPDKSGLPSDRFSAERTGGSVSTLTIQRTQQEDSAVYLCASSQDGIYGYTFGSGTRLTVV.

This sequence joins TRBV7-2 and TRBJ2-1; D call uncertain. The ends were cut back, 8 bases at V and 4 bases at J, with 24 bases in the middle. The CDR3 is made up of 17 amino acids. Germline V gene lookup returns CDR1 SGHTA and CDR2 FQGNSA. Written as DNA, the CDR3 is TGTGCCAGCCCTCTACGGTCCAGGACCGTCCCTTACAATGAGCAGTTCTTC. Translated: CASPLRSRTVPYNEQFF. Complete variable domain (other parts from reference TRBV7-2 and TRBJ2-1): GAGVSQSPSNKVTEKGKDVELRCDPISGHTALYWYRQSLGQGLEFLIYFQGNSAPDKSGLPSDRFSAERTGGSVSTLTIQRTQQEDSAVYLCASPLRSRTVPYNEQFFGPGTRLTVL.

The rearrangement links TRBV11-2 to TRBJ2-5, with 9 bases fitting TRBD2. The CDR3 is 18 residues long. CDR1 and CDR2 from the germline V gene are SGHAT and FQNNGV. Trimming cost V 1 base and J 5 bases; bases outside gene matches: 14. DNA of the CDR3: TGTGCCAGCAGCTTAGCGGCGTTCAGGGCGGGGGGGCAGGAGACCCAGTACTTC. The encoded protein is CASSLAAFRAGGQETQYF. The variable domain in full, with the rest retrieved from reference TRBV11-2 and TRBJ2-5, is EAGVAQSPRYKIIEKRQSVAFWCNPISGHATLYWYQQILGQGPKLLIQFQNNGVVDDSQLPKDRFSAERLKGVDSTLKIQPAKLEDSAVYLCASSLAAFRAGGQETQYFGPGTRLLVL.

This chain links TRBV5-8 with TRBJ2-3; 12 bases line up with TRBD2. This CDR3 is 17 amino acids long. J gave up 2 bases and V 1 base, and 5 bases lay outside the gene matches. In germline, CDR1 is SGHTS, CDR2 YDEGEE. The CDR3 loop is CASSLLLAGGTTDTQYF. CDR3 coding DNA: TGTGCCAGCAGCTTGCTCCTAGCGGGGGGGACCACAGATACGCAGTATTTT.

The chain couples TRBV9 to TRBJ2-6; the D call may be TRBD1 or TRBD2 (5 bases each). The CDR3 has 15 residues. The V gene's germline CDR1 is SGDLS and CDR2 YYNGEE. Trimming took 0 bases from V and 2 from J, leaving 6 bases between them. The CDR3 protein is CASSVGGAGANVLTF. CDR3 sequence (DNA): TGTGCCAGCAGCGTAGGAGGGGCTGGGGCCAACGTCCTGACTTTC.

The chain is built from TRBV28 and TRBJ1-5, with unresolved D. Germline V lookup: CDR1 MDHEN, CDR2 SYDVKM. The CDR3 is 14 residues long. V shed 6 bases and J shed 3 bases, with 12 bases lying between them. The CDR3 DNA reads TGTGCCAGCAGCCTTAGGGAGTACAATCAGCCCCAGCATTTT. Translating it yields CASSLREYNQPQHF.

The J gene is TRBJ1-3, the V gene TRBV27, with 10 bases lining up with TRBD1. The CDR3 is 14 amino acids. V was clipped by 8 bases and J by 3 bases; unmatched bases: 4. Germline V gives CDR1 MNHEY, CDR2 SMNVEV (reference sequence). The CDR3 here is CASRQGAGGNTIYF. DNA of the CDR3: TGTGCCAGCCGACAGGGGGCCGGTGGAAACACCATATATTTT.

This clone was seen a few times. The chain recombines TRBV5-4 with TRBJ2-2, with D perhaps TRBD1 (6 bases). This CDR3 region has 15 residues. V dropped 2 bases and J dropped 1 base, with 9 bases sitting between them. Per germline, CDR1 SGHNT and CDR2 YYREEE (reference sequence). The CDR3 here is CASSLQGWNTGELFF. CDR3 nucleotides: TGTGCCAGCAGCTTACAGGGATGGAACACCGGGGAGCTGTTTTTT.

The CDR3 coding sequence is TGTGCCAGTAGTGGAACAGGGGGCCTTGATGAAAAACTGTTTTTT. It codes for CASSGTGGLDEKLFF. The chain carries TRBV19 and TRBJ1-4, with 9 bases identical to TRBD1. The CDR3 totals 15 residues. CDR1 and CDR2 (germline): LNHDA, SQIVND (reference sequence). V shed 5 bases and J 6 bases; nucleotides not matched to a gene: 7.

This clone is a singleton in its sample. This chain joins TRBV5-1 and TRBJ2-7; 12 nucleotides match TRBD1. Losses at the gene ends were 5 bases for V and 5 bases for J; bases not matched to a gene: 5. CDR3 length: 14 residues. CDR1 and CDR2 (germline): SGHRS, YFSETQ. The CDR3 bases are TGCGCCAGCAGTACCGGGACAGGGGGCAACGAGCAGTACTTC. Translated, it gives CASSTGTGGNEQYF.

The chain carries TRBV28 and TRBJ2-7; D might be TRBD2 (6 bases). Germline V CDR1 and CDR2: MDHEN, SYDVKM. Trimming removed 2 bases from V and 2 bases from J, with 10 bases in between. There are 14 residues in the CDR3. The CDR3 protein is CASSLAGTTYEQYF. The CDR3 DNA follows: TGTGCCAGCAGTTTAGCGGGAACTACCTACGAGCAGTACTTC.

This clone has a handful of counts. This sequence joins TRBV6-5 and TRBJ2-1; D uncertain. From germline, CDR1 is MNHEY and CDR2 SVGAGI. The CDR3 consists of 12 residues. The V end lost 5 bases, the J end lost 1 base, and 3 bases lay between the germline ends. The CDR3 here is CASSRSYNEQFF. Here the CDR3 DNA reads TGTGCCAGCAGTAGGTCCTACAATGAGCAGTTCTTC.

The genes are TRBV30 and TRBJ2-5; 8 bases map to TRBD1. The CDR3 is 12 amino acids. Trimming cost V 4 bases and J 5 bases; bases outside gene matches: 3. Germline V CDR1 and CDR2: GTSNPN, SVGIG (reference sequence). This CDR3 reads CAWTGGHETQYF. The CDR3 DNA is TGTGCCTGGACAGGGGGCCATGAGACCCAGTACTTC. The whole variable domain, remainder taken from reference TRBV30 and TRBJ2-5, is SQTIHQWPATLVQPVGSPLSLECTVEGTSNPNLYWYRQAAGRGLQLLFYSVGIGQISSEVPQNLSASRPQDRQFILSSKKLLLSDSGFYLCAWTGGHETQYFGPGTRLLVL.

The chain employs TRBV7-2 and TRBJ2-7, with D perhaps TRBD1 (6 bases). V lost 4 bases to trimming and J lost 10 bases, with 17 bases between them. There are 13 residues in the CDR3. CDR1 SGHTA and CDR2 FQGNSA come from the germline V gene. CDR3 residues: CASSSGFTGIQYF. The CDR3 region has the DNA TGTGCCAGCAGCTCGGGCTTCACAGGGATACAGTACTTC. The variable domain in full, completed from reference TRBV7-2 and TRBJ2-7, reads GAGVSQSPSNKVTEKGKDVELRCDPISGHTALYWYRQSLGQGLEFLIYFQGNSAPDKSGLPSDRFSAERTGGSVSTLTIQRTQQEDSAVYLCASSSGFTGIQYFGPGTRLTVT.

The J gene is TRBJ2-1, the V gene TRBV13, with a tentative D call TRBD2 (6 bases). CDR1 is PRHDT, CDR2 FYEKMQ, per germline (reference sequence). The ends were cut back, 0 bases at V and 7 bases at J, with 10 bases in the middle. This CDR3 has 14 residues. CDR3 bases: TGTGCCAGCAGCTTAGGGGGTCGGGGGAATGAGCAGTTCTTC. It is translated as CASSLGGRGNEQFF.

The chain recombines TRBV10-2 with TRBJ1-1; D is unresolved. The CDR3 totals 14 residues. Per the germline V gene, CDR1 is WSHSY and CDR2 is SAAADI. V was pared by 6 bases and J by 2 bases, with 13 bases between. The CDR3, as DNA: TGCGCCAGCAGGATCATGGTCTCTAACACTGAAGCTTTCTTT. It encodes CASRIMVSNTEAFF.

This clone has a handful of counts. This chain's CDR3 is CASGPPGGGNNSPLHF. The CDR3 DNA sequence: TGTGCTAGTGGTCCCCCAGGGGGAGGCAATAATTCACCCCTCCACTTT. The chain has TRBV12-5 and TRBJ1-6; 7 nucleotides line up with TRBD1. Germline assignment: CDR1 LGHNT and CDR2 FRNRAP. The CDR3 runs 16 residues. V shed 5 bases and J 5 bases; nucleotides not matched to a gene: 9.

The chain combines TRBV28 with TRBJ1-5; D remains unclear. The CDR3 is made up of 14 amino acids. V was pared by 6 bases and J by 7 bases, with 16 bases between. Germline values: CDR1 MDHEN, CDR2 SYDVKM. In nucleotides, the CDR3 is TGTGCCAGCAGCTCACCTTGGCGCGAGCAGCCCCAGCATTTT. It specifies CASSSPWREQPQHF.

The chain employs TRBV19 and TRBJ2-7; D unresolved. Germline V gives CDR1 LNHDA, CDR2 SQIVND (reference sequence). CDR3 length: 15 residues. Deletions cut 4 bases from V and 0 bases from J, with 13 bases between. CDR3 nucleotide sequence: TGTGCCAGTAGTAGGTCCTCGACGAGCTCCTACGAGCAGTACTTC. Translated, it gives CASSRSSTSSYEQYF.

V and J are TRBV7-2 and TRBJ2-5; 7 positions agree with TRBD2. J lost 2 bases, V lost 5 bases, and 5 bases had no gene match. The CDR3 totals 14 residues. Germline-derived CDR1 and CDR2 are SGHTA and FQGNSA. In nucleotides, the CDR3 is TGTGCCAGCAGCCCAACTAGCGTTCAAGAGACCCAGTACTTC. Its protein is CASSPTSVQETQYF.

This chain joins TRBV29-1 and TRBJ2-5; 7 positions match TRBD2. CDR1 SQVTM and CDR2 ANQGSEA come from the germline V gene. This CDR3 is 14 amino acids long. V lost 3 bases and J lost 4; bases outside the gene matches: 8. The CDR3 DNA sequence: TGCAGCGTTGACCTCAAACTAGCGACAGAGACCCAGTACTTC. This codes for CSVDLKLATETQYF.

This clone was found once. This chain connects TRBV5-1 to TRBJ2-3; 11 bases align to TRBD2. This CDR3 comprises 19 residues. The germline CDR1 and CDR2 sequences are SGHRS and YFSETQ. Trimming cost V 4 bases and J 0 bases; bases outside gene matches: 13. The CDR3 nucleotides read TGCGCCAGCAGCCTCAGGGGCTTAGCGGGAGGGACTAGCACAGATACGCAGTATTTT. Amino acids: CASSLRGLAGGTSTDTQYF.

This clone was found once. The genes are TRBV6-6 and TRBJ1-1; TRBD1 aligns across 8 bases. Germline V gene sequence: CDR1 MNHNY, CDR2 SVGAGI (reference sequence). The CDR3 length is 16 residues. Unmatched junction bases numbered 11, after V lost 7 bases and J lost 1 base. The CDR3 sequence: CASNGLSGGENTEAFF. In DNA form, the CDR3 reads TGTGCCAGCAACGGATTGTCAGGGGGCGAGAACACTGAAGCTTTCTTT.

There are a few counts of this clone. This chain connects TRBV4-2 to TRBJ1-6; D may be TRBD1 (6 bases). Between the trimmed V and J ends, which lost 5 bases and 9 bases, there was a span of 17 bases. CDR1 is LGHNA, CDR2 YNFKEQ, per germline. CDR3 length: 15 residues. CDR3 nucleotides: TGTGCCAGCAGCACACAGACAGGCCCTGGTTCACCCCTCCACTTT. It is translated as CASSTQTGPGSPLHF.